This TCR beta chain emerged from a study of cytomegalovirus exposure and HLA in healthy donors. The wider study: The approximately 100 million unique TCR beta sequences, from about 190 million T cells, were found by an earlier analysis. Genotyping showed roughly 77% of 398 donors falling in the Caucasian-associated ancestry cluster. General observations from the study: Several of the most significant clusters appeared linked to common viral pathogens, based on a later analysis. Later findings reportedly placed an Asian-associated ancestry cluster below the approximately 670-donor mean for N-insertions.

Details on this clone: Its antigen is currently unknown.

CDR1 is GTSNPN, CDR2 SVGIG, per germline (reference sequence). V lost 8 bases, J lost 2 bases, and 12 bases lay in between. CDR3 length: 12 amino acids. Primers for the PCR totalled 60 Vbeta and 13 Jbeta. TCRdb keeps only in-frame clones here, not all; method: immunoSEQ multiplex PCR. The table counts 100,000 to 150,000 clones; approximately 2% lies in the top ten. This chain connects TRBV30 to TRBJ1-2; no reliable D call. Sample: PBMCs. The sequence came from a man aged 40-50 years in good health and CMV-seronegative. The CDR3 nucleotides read TGTGCCCGGATGGCCGGGAACTATGGCTACACCTTC. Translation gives CARMAGNYGYTF.